In its sample, the clone carrying this T cell receptor (beta chain) was seen once. The assay was immunoSEQ multiplex PCR, and TCRdb's table has in-frame clones only and misses some. Here the sample spans about 130,000 clones, about nine tenths being singletons. This CDR3 comprises 15 residues. The trim removed 3 bases at V and 2 bases at J, leaving 6 bases unmatched. Germline values: CDR1 SGDLS, CDR2 YYNGEE. These data belong to a study of control samples from healthy donors and cancer patients. This clonotype originated in a man aged 50 to 59 with head and neck cancer. The sample was PBMCs. The chain has TRBV9 and TRBJ2-7, with TRBD1 matching 9 bases. The CDR3 region is CASSAEDRGTYEQYF. The CDR3 DNA is TGTGCCAGCAGCGCAGAGGACAGGGGAACCTACGAGCAGTACTTC.